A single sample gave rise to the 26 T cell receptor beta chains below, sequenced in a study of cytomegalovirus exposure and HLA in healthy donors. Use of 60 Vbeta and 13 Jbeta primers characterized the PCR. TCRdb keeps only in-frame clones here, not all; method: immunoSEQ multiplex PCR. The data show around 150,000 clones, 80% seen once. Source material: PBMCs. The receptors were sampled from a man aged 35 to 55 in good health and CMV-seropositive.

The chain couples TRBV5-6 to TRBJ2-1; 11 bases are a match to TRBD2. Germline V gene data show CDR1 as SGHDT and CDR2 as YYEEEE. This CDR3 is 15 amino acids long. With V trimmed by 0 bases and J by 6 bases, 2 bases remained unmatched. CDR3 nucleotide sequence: TGTGCCAGCAGCTTGGGTAGCGGGAGGGGCAATGAGCAGTTCTTC. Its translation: CASSLGSGRGNEQFF.

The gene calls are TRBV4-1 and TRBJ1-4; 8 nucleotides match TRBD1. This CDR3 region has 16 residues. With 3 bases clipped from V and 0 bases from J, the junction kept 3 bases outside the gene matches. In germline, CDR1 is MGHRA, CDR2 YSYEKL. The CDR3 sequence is CASSHGQGTTNEKLFF. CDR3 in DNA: TGCGCCAGCAGCCACGGACAGGGTACAACTAATGAAAAACTGTTTTTT.

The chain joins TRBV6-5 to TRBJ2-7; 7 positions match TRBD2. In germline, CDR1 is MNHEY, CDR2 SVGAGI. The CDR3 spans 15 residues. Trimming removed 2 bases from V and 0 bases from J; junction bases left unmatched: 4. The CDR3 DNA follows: TGTGCCAGCAGTTACCCAGCGGGGAGCTCCTACGAGCAGTACTTC. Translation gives CASSYPAGSSYEQYF.

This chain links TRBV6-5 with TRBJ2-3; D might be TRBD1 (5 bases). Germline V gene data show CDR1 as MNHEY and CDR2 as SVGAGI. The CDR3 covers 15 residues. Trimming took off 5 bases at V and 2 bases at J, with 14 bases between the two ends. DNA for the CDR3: TGTGCCAGCAGTCGTGCGGCAGGGTACACAGATACGCAGTATTTT. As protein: CASSRAAGYTDTQYF.

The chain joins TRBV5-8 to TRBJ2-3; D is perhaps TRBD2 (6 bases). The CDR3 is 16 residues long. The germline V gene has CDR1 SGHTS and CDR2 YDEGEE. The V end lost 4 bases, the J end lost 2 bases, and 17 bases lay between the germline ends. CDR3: CASSGAPGLNTDTQYF. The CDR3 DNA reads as TGTGCCAGCAGCGGGGCCCCGGGACTGAACACAGATACGCAGTATTTT.

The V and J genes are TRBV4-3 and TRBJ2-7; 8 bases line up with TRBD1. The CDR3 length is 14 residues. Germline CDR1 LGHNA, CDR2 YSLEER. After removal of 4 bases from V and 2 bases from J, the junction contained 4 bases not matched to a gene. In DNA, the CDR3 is TGCGCCAGCAGCCCAGCGACAGGGGCCTACGAGCAGTACTTC. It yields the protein CASSPATGAYEQYF.

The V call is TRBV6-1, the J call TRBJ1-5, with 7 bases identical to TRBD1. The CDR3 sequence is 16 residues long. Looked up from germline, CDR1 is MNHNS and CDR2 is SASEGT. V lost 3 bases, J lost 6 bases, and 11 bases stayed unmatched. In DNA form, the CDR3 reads TGTGCCAGCAGTGATGGTTCGACAGGGAGAAGTCAGCCCCAGCATTTT. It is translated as CASSDGSTGRSQPQHF.

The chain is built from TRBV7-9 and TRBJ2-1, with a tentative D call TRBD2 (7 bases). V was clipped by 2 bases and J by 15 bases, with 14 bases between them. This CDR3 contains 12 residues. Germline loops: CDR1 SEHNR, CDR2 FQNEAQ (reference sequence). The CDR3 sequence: CASSLTGGGRFF. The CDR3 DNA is TGTGCCAGCAGCTTAACCGGGGGCGGGAGGTTCTTC.

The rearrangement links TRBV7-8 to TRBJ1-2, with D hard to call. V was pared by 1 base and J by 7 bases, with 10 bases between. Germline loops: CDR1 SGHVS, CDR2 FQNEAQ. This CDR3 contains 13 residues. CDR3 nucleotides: TGTGCCAGCAGCTTAGAGTTGGCGGGTGGCTACACCTTC. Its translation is CASSLELAGGYTF.

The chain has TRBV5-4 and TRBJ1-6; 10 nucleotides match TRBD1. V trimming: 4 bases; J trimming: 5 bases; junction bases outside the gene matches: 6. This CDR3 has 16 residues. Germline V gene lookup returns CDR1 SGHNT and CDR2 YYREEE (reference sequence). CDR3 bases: TGTGCCAGCAGCCAGAGGGACAGGGGTAATAATTCACCCCTCCACTTT. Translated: CASSQRDRGNNSPLHF.

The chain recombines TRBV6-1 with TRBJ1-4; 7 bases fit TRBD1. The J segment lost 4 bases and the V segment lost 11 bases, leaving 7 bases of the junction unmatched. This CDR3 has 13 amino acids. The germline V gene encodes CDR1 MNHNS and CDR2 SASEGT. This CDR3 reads CAAGGQINEKLFF. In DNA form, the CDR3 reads TGTGCCGCCGGGGGACAGATTAATGAAAAACTGTTTTTT.

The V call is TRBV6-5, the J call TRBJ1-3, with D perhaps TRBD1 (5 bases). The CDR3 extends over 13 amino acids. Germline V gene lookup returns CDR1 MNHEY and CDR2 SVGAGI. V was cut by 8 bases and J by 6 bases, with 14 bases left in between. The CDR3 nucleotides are TGTGCCAGCCGCCCGGGGGGGGAAAACACCATATATTTT. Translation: CASRPGGENTIYF.

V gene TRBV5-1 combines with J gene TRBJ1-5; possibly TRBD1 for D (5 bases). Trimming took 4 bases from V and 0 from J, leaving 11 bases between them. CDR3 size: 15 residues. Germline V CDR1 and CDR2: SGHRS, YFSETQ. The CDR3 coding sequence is TGCGCCAGCAGCCCCCGGGACTCTAGCAATCAGCCCCAGCATTTT. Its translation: CASSPRDSSNQPQHF.

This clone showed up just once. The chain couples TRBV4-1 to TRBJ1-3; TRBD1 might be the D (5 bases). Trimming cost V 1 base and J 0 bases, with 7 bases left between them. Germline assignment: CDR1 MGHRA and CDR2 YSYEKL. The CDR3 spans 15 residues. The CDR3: CASSQVGGSGNTIYF. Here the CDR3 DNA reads TGCGCCAGCAGCCAAGTGGGGGGCTCTGGAAACACCATATATTTT.

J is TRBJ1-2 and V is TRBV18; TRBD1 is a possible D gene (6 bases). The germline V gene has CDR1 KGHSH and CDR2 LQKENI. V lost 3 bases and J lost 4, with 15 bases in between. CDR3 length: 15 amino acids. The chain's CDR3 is CASSPKTGPSYGYTF. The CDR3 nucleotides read TGTGCCAGCTCACCCAAGACAGGCCCCAGCTATGGCTACACCTTC.

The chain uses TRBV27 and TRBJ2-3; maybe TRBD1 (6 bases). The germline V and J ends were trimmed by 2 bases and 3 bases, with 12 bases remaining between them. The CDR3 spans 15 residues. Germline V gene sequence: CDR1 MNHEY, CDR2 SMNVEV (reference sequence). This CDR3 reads CASSLEQGRTDTQYF. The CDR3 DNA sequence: TGTGCCAGCAGTTTAGAACAGGGTCGGACAGATACGCAGTATTTT.

The CDR3 bases are TGCGCCAGCAGCTTGAGAAGGGGAAACACTGAAGCTTTCTTT. As protein: CASSLRRGNTEAFF. The chain is built from TRBV5-1 and TRBJ1-1; perhaps TRBD1 as D (5 bases). Germline V gene sequence: CDR1 SGHRS, CDR2 YFSETQ. The ends were cut back, 1 base at V and 2 bases at J, with 9 bases in the middle. The CDR3 consists of 14 residues.

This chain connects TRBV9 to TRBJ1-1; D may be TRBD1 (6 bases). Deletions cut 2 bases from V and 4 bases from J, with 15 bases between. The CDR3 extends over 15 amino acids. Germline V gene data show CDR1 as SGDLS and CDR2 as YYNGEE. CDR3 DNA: TGTGCCAGCAGCGTCCTACAGGGACGATTCACTGAAGCTTTCTTT. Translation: CASSVLQGRFTEAFF.

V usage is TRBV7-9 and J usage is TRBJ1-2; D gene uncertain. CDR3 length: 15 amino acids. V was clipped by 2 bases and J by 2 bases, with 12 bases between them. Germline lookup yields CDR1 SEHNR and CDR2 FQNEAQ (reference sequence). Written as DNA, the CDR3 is TGTGCCAGCAGCTTAAGCGACCCGATGAACTATGGCTACACCTTC. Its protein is CASSLSDPMNYGYTF.

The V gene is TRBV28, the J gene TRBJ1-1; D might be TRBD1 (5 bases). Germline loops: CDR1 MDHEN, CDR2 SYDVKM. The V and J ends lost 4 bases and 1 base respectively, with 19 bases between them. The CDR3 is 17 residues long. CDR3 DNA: TGTGCCAGCAGTTCTATTGGGACTTGGAGGGAGAACACTGAAGCTTTCTTT. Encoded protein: CASSSIGTWRENTEAFF.

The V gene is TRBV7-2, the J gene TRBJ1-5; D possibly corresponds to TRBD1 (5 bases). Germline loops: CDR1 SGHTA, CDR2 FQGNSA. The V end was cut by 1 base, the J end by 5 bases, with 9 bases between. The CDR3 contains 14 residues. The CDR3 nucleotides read TGTGCCAGCAGCTTAGGGCAGGGCTATCAGCCCCAGCATTTT. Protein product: CASSLGQGYQPQHF.

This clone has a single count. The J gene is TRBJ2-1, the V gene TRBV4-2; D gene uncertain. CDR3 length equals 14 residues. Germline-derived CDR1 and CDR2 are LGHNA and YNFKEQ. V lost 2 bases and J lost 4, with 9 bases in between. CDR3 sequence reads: CASSQWQVYNEQFF. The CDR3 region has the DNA TGTGCCAGCAGCCAATGGCAGGTATACAATGAGCAGTTCTTC.

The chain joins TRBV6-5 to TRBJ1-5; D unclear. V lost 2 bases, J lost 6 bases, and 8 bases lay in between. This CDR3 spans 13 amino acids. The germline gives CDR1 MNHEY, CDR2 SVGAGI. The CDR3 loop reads CASSYREGQPQHF. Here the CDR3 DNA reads TGTGCCAGCAGTTACAGGGAGGGTCAGCCCCAGCATTTT.

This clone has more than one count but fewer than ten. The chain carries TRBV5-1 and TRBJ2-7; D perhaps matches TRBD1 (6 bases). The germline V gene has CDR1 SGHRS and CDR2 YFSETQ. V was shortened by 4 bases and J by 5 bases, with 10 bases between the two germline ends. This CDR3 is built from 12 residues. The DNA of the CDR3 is TGCGCCAGCAGCCTACAGGGCCACGAGCAGTACTTC. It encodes CASSLQGHEQYF.

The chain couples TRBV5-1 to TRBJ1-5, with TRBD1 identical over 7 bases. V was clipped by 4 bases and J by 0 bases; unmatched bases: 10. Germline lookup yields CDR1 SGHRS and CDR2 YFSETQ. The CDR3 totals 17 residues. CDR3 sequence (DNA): TGCGCCAGCAGCCAGAGCCAGGGGGTTGATAGCAATCAGCCCCAGCATTTT. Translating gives CASSQSQGVDSNQPQHF. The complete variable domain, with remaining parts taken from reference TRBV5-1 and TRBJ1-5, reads KAGVTQTPRYLIKTRGQQVTLSCSPISGHRSVSWYQQTPGQGLQFLFEYFSETQRNKGNFPGRFSGRQFSNSRSEMNVSTLELGDSALYLCASSQSQGVDSNQPQHFGDGTRLSIL.

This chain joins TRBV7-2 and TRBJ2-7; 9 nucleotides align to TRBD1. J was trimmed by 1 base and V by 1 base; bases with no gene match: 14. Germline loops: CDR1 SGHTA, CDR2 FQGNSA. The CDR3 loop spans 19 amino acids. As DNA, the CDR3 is TGTGCCAGCAGCTTAGGGTCATCGGTAATGGGGACAGGGTCCTACGAGCAGTACTTC. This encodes CASSLGSSVMGTGSYEQYF. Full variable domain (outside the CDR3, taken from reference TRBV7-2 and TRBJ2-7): GAGVSQSPSNKVTEKGKDVELRCDPISGHTALYWYRQSLGQGLEFLIYFQGNSAPDKSGLPSDRFSAERTGGSVSTLTIQRTQQEDSAVYLCASSLGSSVMGTGSYEQYFGPGTRLTVT.